A single sample gave rise to the 27 T cell receptor beta chains below, sequenced in a study of beta chain features in type 1 diabetes. Findings of the study overall: Shortening of TCRB CDR3s, moderate but significant, appeared in all four CD4+ subsets of Type 1 diabetes patients.

These receptors lack a known antigen. Expressed TCRB transcripts were sequenced because the isolated RNA had all been reverse transcribed beforehand. TCRdb keeps only in-frame clones here, not all; method: immunoSEQ multiplex PCR. The sample records more than 100,000 clones, roughly 17% being singletons. The specimen was central memory CD4+ T cells from blood. All receptors derive from a man under 40 with type 1 diabetes.

This clone was counted many times. This chain connects TRBV10-3 to TRBJ2-5, with D possibly being TRBD1 (6 bases). The CDR3 consists of 14 residues. CDR1 and CDR2 (germline): ENHRY, SYGVKD. The V and J ends lost 4 bases and 6 bases respectively, with 15 bases between them. In DNA form, the CDR3 reads TGTGCCATCAGTGGAACAGGGTATGAGCAGACCCAGTACTTC. It translates to CAISGTGYEQTQYF.

The chain recombines TRBV7-2 with TRBJ2-3, with D possibly being TRBD1 (7 bases). V lost 2 bases, J lost 6 bases, and 15 bases lay in between. CDR1 and CDR2 from the germline V gene are SGHTA and FQGNSA. This CDR3 region has 15 residues. CDR3 coding DNA: TGTGCCAGCAGCTTATTAGCAGGGGGGAAGGATACGCAGTATTTT. Translated: CASSLLAGGKDTQYF.

This clone was seen more than once but under ten times. This chain links TRBV7-2 with TRBJ2-7, with 7 bases identical to TRBD2. CDR3 length: 16 amino acids. The trim removed 5 bases at V and 0 bases at J, leaving 10 bases unmatched. Germline-derived CDR1 and CDR2 are SGHTA and FQGNSA. The CDR3 here is CASSPVGGGYSYEQYF. CDR3 bases: TGTGCCAGCAGCCCGGTGGGCGGGGGTTACTCCTACGAGCAGTACTTC.

This chain connects TRBV9 to TRBJ2-5; D might be TRBD2 (5 bases). CDR3 length: 13 amino acids. Germline assignment: CDR1 SGDLS and CDR2 YYNGEE. V was shortened by 4 bases and J by 2 bases, with 9 bases between the two germline ends. The CDR3 DNA sequence: TGTGCCAGCAGCCGGGGTGCGCAAGAGACCCAGTACTTC. Translation gives CASSRGAQETQYF.

In this sample, this clone turned up a few times. The chain combines TRBV9 with TRBJ1-3, with D tentatively TRBD1 (6 bases). CDR3 length equals 16 residues. The germline V gene encodes CDR1 SGDLS and CDR2 YYNGEE. The V gene lost 4 bases and the J gene lost 0 bases, with 14 bases spanning the gap. The CDR3, as DNA: TGTGCCAGCAGCCCGACGGGGGGCCGCTCTGGAAACACCATATATTTT. Translating it yields CASSPTGGRSGNTIYF.

This clone was counted only a few times. This chain links TRBV7-2 with TRBJ2-1; no clear D. Germline assignment: CDR1 SGHTA and CDR2 FQGNSA. The CDR3 is 12 residues long. The V end was cut by 5 bases, the J end by 9 bases, with 11 bases between. CDR3 loop: CASSPAVSEQFF. DNA of the CDR3: TGTGCCAGCAGCCCGGCTGTGAGTGAGCAGTTCTTC.

The J gene is TRBJ2-1, the V gene TRBV5-6; TRBD1 might be the D (6 bases). CDR3 length: 13 amino acids. Germline-derived CDR1 and CDR2 are SGHDT and YYEEEE. The V end lost 4 bases, the J end lost 4 bases, and 9 bases lay between the germline ends. This CDR3 is CASSKTGYNEQFF. The CDR3 nucleotides read TGTGCCAGCAGCAAAACAGGGTACAATGAGCAGTTCTTC. Together with reference TRBV5-6 and TRBJ2-1, the CDR3 gives the full variable domain: DAGVTQSPTHLIKTRGQQVTLRCSPKSGHDTVSWYQQALGQGPQFIFQYYEEEERQRGNFPDRFSGHQFPNYSSELNVNALLLGDSALYLCASSKTGYNEQFFGPGTRLTVL.

The V call is TRBV18, the J call TRBJ1-5, with a possible D match to TRBD1 (6 bases). CDR1 is KGHSH, CDR2 LQKENI, per germline. Trimming took 4 bases from V and 0 from J, leaving 13 bases between them. The CDR3 is made up of 16 amino acids. The CDR3 DNA is TGTGCCAGCTCACAGCAGGGGCTGAATAGCAATCAGCCCCAGCATTTT. Its protein is CASSQQGLNSNQPQHF. The full variable domain, its missing parts supplied by reference TRBV18 and TRBJ1-5, is NAGVMQNPRHLVRRRGQEARLRCSPMKGHSHVYWYRQLPEEGLKFMVYLQKENIIDESGMPKERFSAEFPKEGPSILRIQQVVRGDSAAYFCASSQQGLNSNQPQHFGDGTRLSIL.

This clone was observed a handful of times. V is TRBV25-1 and J is TRBJ2-7; the D is unclear. The germline V gene has CDR1 MGHDK and CDR2 SYGVNS. There are 11 residues in the CDR3. V lost 8 bases to trimming and J lost 0 bases, with 5 bases between them. The CDR3 coding sequence is TGTGCCAGCGGGATCTCCTACGAGCAGTACTTC. Protein: CASGISYEQYF.

This clone was observed a handful of times. The chain is built from TRBV7-8 and TRBJ2-4; weak D call: TRBD1 (6 bases). Germline V lookup: CDR1 SGHVS, CDR2 FQNEAQ. Trimming pared 2 bases from V and 6 bases from J, leaving 8 bases between. This CDR3 comprises 13 residues. CDR3 residues: CASSLQGGNIQYF. In DNA form, the CDR3 reads TGTGCCAGCAGCTTACAAGGGGGAAACATTCAGTACTTC.

V and J are TRBV13 and TRBJ2-2; the D gene is possibly TRBD1 (6 bases). The CDR3 totals 17 residues. CDR1 is PRHDT and CDR2 is FYEKMQ in the germline V gene (reference sequence). Deletions cut 4 bases from V and 0 bases from J, with 15 bases between. The CDR3 coding sequence is TGTGCCAGCAGCTCCGGGACAACACGACCGAACACCGGGGAGCTGTTTTTT. Its protein is CASSSGTTRPNTGELFF.

The chain has TRBV29-1 and TRBJ1-4; D gene ambiguous. CDR3 length equals 13 residues. V was clipped by 7 bases and J by 7 bases, with 16 bases between them. Germline V CDR1 and CDR2: SQVTM, ANQGSEA. CDR3 DNA: TGCAGCGCCGCCTCCGGTACGGGTGAAAAACTGTTTTTT. It codes for CSAASGTGEKLFF.

This clone came up a few times. The V and J genes are TRBV4-2 and TRBJ1-1; D ambiguous. There are 14 residues in the CDR3. Looked up from germline, CDR1 is LGHNA and CDR2 is YNFKEQ. The V gene lost 1 base and the J gene lost 1 base, with 7 bases spanning the gap. CDR3 coding DNA: TGTGCCAGCAGCCAAGGCCAGACGAACACTGAAGCTTTCTTT. Its translation: CASSQGQTNTEAFF.

The chain employs TRBV7-9 and TRBJ2-7, with D unresolved. Germline V lookup: CDR1 SEHNR, CDR2 FQNEAQ (reference sequence). V lost 0 bases and J 3 bases, leaving 12 bases between the germline ends. This CDR3 spans 15 amino acids. As DNA, the CDR3 is TGTGCCAGCAGCTTAGCGGGATGGAACAGCTACGAGCAGTACTTC. It encodes CASSLAGWNSYEQYF.

This clone was seen many times. The rearrangement joins TRBV19 to TRBJ1-5, with D hard to call. The CDR3 is 13 amino acids. Trimming left V 5 bases short and J 6 bases short, with 11 bases between. Germline lookup yields CDR1 LNHDA and CDR2 SQIVND (reference sequence). The CDR3 loop reads CASSFLFGQPQHF. Here the CDR3 DNA reads TGTGCCAGTAGTTTTCTGTTCGGTCAGCCCCAGCATTTT.

This clone has at least ten counts. The V call is TRBV29-1, the J call TRBJ2-1; D perhaps matches TRBD2 (5 bases). Germline CDR1 and CDR2: SQVTM and ANQGSEA. Trimming pared 8 bases from V and 7 bases from J, leaving 21 bases between. The CDR3 spans 14 residues. CDR3 loop: CSIGLNSGANEQFF. The CDR3 DNA reads TGCAGCATTGGCCTCAACAGCGGCGCAAATGAGCAGTTCTTC.

This clone was counted many times. The chain joins TRBV7-6 to TRBJ2-5; D perhaps matches TRBD1 (6 bases). Trimming removed 5 bases from V and 0 bases from J, with 13 bases in between. This CDR3 comprises 15 residues. In germline, CDR1 is SGHVS, CDR2 FNYEAQ. The CDR3 sequence: CASSPETGYQETQYF. The DNA for the CDR3 is TGTGCCAGCAGCCCAGAAACAGGGTACCAAGAGACCCAGTACTTC.

J is TRBJ2-1 and V is TRBV4-3, with no clear D. V dropped 4 bases and J dropped 1 base, with 14 bases sitting between them. The length of the CDR3 is 16 residues. Germline values: CDR1 LGHNA, CDR2 YSLEER. CDR3 sequence (DNA): TGCGCCAGCAGCCGAGGATTCCTCGGGTCCTACAATGAGCAGTTCTTC. It translates to CASSRGFLGSYNEQFF.

This chain uses TRBV5-4 with TRBJ2-3; 7 nucleotides agree with TRBD2. V trimming: 2 bases; J trimming: 2 bases; junction bases outside the gene matches: 5. Looked up from germline, CDR1 is SGHNT and CDR2 is YYREEE (reference sequence). This CDR3 has 15 amino acids. DNA for the CDR3: TGTGCCAGCAGCTTTGGGCTAGCGGTCACAGATACGCAGTATTTT. Translation: CASSFGLAVTDTQYF.

This clone was detected a few times. The rearrangement uses TRBV6-5 and TRBJ2-2; no clear D. Trimming stripped 4 bases from V and 7 bases from J, with 10 bases between. The CDR3 spans 13 residues. Germline CDR1 reads MNHEY; CDR2 reads SVGAGI. CDR3 DNA sequence: TGTGCCAGCAGTTTCTATATCGACGGGGAGCTGTTTTTT. It is translated as CASSFYIDGELFF.

This clone was counted only a few times. The CDR3 sequence: CASRGTTQDTEAFF. The CDR3 DNA reads as TGTGCCAGCAGGGGGACGACCCAAGACACTGAAGCTTTCTTT. The V call is TRBV2, the J call TRBJ1-1, with D possibly TRBD1 on 5 matching bases. From germline, CDR1 is SNHLY and CDR2 FYNNEI. The CDR3 sequence is 14 residues long. V gave up 6 bases and J gave up 3 bases, with 14 bases separating them.

This chain connects TRBV7-2 to TRBJ1-5, with D maybe TRBD1 (5 bases). The V and J ends lost 3 bases and 6 bases respectively, with 15 bases between them. From germline, CDR1 is SGHTA and CDR2 FQGNSA. CDR3 length: 15 amino acids. Here the CDR3 DNA reads TGTGCCAGCAGCTTGACTAAGGGGCCGGGTCAGCCCCAGCATTTT. This sequence encodes CASSLTKGPGQPQHF.

The V and J genes are TRBV23-1 and TRBJ1-2, with 9 bases fitting TRBD1. TRBV23-1 belongs to the ORF category, with a function that is uncertain. This CDR3 comprises 14 residues. The ends lost 4 bases at V and 7 bases at J; junction bases unmatched: 7. This chain's CDR3 is CASSRGTGNVGYTF. The CDR3 DNA reads as TGCGCCAGCAGTCGTGGGACAGGGAATGTTGGCTACACCTTC.

V usage is TRBV7-2 and J usage is TRBJ2-1; D is uncertain. V was pared by 1 base and J by 0 bases, with 10 bases between. Germline assignment: CDR1 SGHTA and CDR2 FQGNSA. This CDR3 is built from 16 residues. The CDR3 nucleotides read TGTGCCAGCAGCTTAGTTCCGGATCCCTCCTACAATGAGCAGTTCTTC. The encoded protein is CASSLVPDPSYNEQFF.

CDR3 sequence: CAIKGQGSYEQYF. The CDR3 bases are TGTGCCATCAAGGGACAGGGGTCGTACGAGCAGTACTTC. The rearrangement links TRBV10-3 to TRBJ2-7; 10 bases map to TRBD1. Looked up from germline, CDR1 is ENHRY and CDR2 is SYGVKD. Losses at the gene ends were 7 bases for V and 4 bases for J; bases not matched to a gene: 4. The CDR3 loop spans 13 amino acids.

This clone was found a few times. V gene TRBV7-2 combines with J gene TRBJ2-1, with D possibly TRBD1 on 7 matching bases. The germline gives CDR1 SGHTA, CDR2 FQGNSA. Between the trimmed V and J ends, which lost 5 bases and 9 bases, there was a span of 14 bases. The CDR3 contains 13 residues. CDR3 protein: CASSQGGNLEQFF. CDR3 DNA sequence: TGTGCCAGCAGCCAGGGGGGTAACCTTGAGCAGTTCTTC.

CDR3 sequence (DNA): TGTGCCAGCAGCCAGGGTGGCTACGAGCAGTACTTC. Translated: CASSQGGYEQYF. V and J are TRBV7-9 and TRBJ2-7; maybe TRBD1 (5 bases). CDR1 is SEHNR and CDR2 is FQNEAQ in the germline V gene (reference sequence). The V and J ends lost 5 bases and 3 bases respectively, with 8 bases between them. There are 12 residues in the CDR3.